This TCR beta chain was documented in a study of cytomegalovirus exposure and HLA in healthy donors. The CDR3 contains 13 residues. Researchers ran the PCR with 60 Vbeta and 13 Jbeta primers. Sequencing was performed with immunoSEQ multiplex PCR; in TCRdb, only in-frame clones are kept and a portion is missing. This table holds some 200,000 clones, around 83% found once. The sequence was collected from a woman aged 40 to 55 in good health and CMV-seronegative. Sequencing was performed on PBMCs. V is TRBV12-2 and J is TRBJ1-1. TRBV12-2 is labeled a pseudogene. CDR3 protein: CASRCEGNTEAFF. The CDR3 nucleotides are TGTGCAAGTCGCTGTGAGGGGAACACTGAAGCTTTCTTT.